Below, 24 T cell receptor beta chains from the same sample are listed, as sequenced in a study of CD8 T cells in ankylosing spondylitis. TCRdb ran MiXCR on the 5' RACE reads and lists one entry per CDR3 protein. In the table there are some 71,000 distinct CDR3 sequences, over 4% of which are singletons. The specimen sequenced was blood, either unsorted or a sorted T cell fraction (not recorded which). The receptors were sampled from a male donor with ankylosing spondylitis or in good health (not recorded which).

This clonotype showed up many times. The chain joins TRBV12-3 or TRBV12-4 to TRBJ1-3; TRBD1 is a possible D gene (5 bases). The CDR3 length is 14 residues. The V and J ends lost 6 bases and 0 bases respectively, with 9 bases between them. The CDR3 protein is CASSTTVSGNTIYF. Here the CDR3 DNA reads TGTGCCAGCAGCACGACAGTCTCTGGAAACACCATATATTTT.

This clonotype was observed many times. The chain joins TRBV7-8 to TRBJ2-7, with 10 bases that match TRBD1. The germline V gene has CDR1 SGHVS and CDR2 FQNEAQ. This CDR3 is 15 amino acids long. The V segment lost 7 bases and the J segment 5 bases; nucleotides outside the gene matches: 11. The CDR3 loop reads CASTSRTGGFDEQYF. Here the CDR3 DNA reads TGTGCCAGCACCAGCCGGACAGGGGGATTCGACGAGCAGTACTTC. The complete variable domain, with remaining parts taken from reference TRBV7-8 and TRBJ2-7, reads GAGVSQSPRYKVAKRGQDVALRCDPISGHVSLFWYQQALGQGPEFLTYFQNEAQLDKSGLPSDRFFAERPEGSVSTLKIQRTQQEDSAVYLCASTSRTGGFDEQYFGPGTRLTVT.

Many counts were recorded for this clonotype. The chain employs TRBV5-1 and TRBJ2-3, with unresolved D. V was cut by 4 bases and J by 3 bases, with 3 bases left in between. This CDR3 comprises 11 residues. Per germline, CDR1 SGHRS and CDR2 YFSETQ. The CDR3 DNA is TGCGCCAGCAGCGAAACAGATACGCAGTATTTT. It specifies CASSETDTQYF.

Concerning this clonotype itself: A single base separates this from a much larger clone, so it may be a read error. For the CDR3, the DNA is TGTGCCATCAGTGACCCGGGAGGGAATTACAATGAGCAGTTCTTC. This codes for CAISDPGGNYNEQFF. The chain recombines TRBV10-3 with TRBJ2-1; 8 bases fit TRBD2. Germline loops: CDR1 ENHRY, CDR2 SYGVKD. V lost 3 bases to trimming and J lost 4 bases; unmatched junction nucleotides: 5. The length of the CDR3 is 15 residues.

This clonotype was found many times. The chain has TRBV20-1 and TRBJ2-3, with D perhaps matching TRBD1 (5 bases). Trimming pared 0 bases from V and 4 bases from J, leaving 17 bases between. CDR1 and CDR2 (germline): DFQATT, SNEGSKA (reference sequence). The CDR3 covers 16 residues. Here the CDR3 DNA reads TGCAGTGCTAGAGATTCCCAGGGTCTAGTCCCAGATACGCAGTATTTT. The encoded protein is CSARDSQGLVPDTQYF.

This clonotype was observed many times. The gene calls are TRBV20-1 and TRBJ2-5, with a tentative D call TRBD2 (6 bases). The CDR3 contains 16 residues. V was shortened by 1 base and J by 7 bases, with 22 bases between the two germline ends. CDR1 and CDR2 (germline): DFQATT, SNEGSKA (reference sequence). CDR3 in amino acids: CSARGLGGPLTGTQYF. In nucleotides, the CDR3 is TGCAGTGCTAGAGGGTTAGGAGGGCCCCTTACAGGGACCCAGTACTTC.

The chain links TRBV29-1 to TRBJ1-1, with D perhaps TRBD1 (5 bases). Germline assignment: CDR1 SQVTM and CDR2 ANQGSEA. The CDR3 spans 13 residues. V was trimmed by 6 bases and J by 7 bases, leaving 18 bases between them. The CDR3: CSVHGQGIDEAFF. Here the CDR3 DNA reads TGCAGCGTCCATGGACAAGGGATCGATGAAGCTTTCTTT.

Comments on this clonotype: A read error may explain this, as a much larger clone is one base away. V usage is TRBV3-1 and J usage is TRBJ2-3; no clear D gene. The ends were cut back, 7 bases at V and 2 bases at J, with 16 bases in the middle. The germline gives CDR1 LGHDT, CDR2 YNNKEL (reference sequence). The CDR3 extends over 15 amino acids. The CDR3 spells CASTPEANPTDTQYF. The CDR3 DNA reads TGTGCCAGCACCCCCGAGGCCAACCCCACAGATACGCAGTATTTT.

This clonotype has ten or more counts. The chain couples TRBV20-1 to TRBJ1-5; D perhaps matches TRBD1 (5 bases). V was trimmed by 2 bases and J by 5 bases, leaving 13 bases between them. Germline-derived CDR1 and CDR2 are DFQATT and SNEGSKA (reference sequence). The CDR3 length is 14 residues. The CDR3 spells CSARPGWGDQPQHF. As DNA, the CDR3 is TGCAGTGCTAGACCTGGATGGGGGGATCAGCCCCAGCATTTT.

This clonotype showed up just a few times. The CDR3 bases are TGTGCCAGCAGCTTGGTAGGGTTTGGGGGCACTGAAGCTTTCTTT. Encoded protein: CASSLVGFGGTEAFF. This chain joins TRBV5-6 and TRBJ1-1, with TRBD1 as a possible D gene (5 bases). V was pared by 0 bases and J by 4 bases, with 13 bases between. Looked up from germline, CDR1 is SGHDT and CDR2 is YYEEEE. The CDR3 runs to 15 residues.

This chain joins TRBV2 and TRBJ2-3, with 12 bases fitting TRBD2. The germline V gene has CDR1 SNHLY and CDR2 FYNNEI. The CDR3 sequence is 19 residues long. V gave up 11 bases and J gave up 4 bases; unmatched junction bases: 22. In nucleotides, the CDR3 is TGTGCCTTCAGCCCCGAGGGCAAGACTAGCGGGGGAGGGCCAGATACGCAGTATTTT. This gives the protein CAFSPEGKTSGGGPDTQYF.

This clonotype was counted at least ten times. The rearrangement uses TRBV2 and TRBJ1-1; 7 positions match TRBD1. The V gene's germline CDR1 is SNHLY and CDR2 FYNNEI. The CDR3 covers 15 residues. Trimming removed 3 bases from V and 1 base from J; junction bases left unmatched: 5. CDR3 coding DNA: TGTGCCAGCAGTGAGAGTGGGACAGCGAACACTGAAGCTTTCTTT. Encoded protein: CASSESGTANTEAFF.

In its sample, this clonotype was seen many times. CDR3: CASSLTGTGDSGNTIYF. The CDR3 region has the DNA TGCGCCAGCAGCTTAACCGGGACAGGTGACTCTGGAAACACCATATATTTT. V gene TRBV5-1 combines with J gene TRBJ1-3; 8 nucleotides line up with TRBD1. Germline V gene sequence: CDR1 SGHRS, CDR2 YFSETQ. The junction had 7 bases not matched to a gene; V was cut back by 2 bases and J by 0 bases. The CDR3 extends over 17 amino acids.

The chain joins TRBV5-1 to TRBJ1-2; 12 positions agree with TRBD1. This CDR3 comprises 17 residues. Germline trimming cut 4 bases from V and 4 bases from J; bases unmatched to any gene: 11. Germline CDR1 reads SGHRS; CDR2 reads YFSETQ. The CDR3 region is CASSPGQGALHTYGYTF. The CDR3 coding sequence is TGCGCCAGCAGCCCGGGACAGGGGGCCCTCCATACCTATGGCTACACCTTC.

This clonotype was seen repeatedly, ten times or more. The V gene is TRBV11-2, the J gene TRBJ2-1, with 8 bases aligning to TRBD1. Looked up from germline, CDR1 is SGHAT and CDR2 is FQNNGV. V dropped 0 bases and J dropped 6; count of bases not matched to a gene: 10. There are 17 residues in the CDR3. This CDR3 is CASSLDTGQGAVNEQFF. DNA for the CDR3: TGTGCCAGCAGCTTAGACACGGGGCAGGGGGCTGTCAATGAGCAGTTCTTC.

This clonotype was observed many times. The rearrangement joins TRBV20-1 to TRBJ1-5; D remains unclear. V was pared by 6 bases and J by 0 bases, with 15 bases between. Per germline, CDR1 DFQATT and CDR2 SNEGSKA (reference sequence). The CDR3 covers 15 residues. CDR3 sequence (DNA): TGCAGTGCCATCCGGGATGGAGTTAGCAATCAGCCCCAGCATTTT. Protein product: CSAIRDGVSNQPQHF.

This clonotype showed up many times. The chain is built from TRBV5-5 and TRBJ1-6; 8 bases map to TRBD1. The germline V gene encodes CDR1 SGHKS and CDR2 YYEKEE (reference sequence). The ends lost 3 bases at V and 7 bases at J; junction bases unmatched: 3. The CDR3 is 14 amino acids. DNA for the CDR3: TGTGCCAGCAGCTCGGGACAGGCAAATTCACCCCTCCACTTT. It translates to CASSSGQANSPLHF.

This clonotype was observed at least ten times. The V gene is TRBV15, the J gene TRBJ2-7; tentative D call: TRBD2 (6 bases). This CDR3 is built from 16 residues. V dropped 0 bases and J dropped 7 bases, with 19 bases sitting between them. Germline loops: CDR1 LNHNV, CDR2 YYDKDF (reference sequence). Written as DNA, the CDR3 is TGTGCCACCAGCAGAGAGGAGGGGCGGCCACTACGGGAGCAGTACTTC. Its translation is CATSREEGRPLREQYF.

This clonotype was detected ten times or more. The V gene is TRBV9, the J gene TRBJ1-2; D possibly corresponds to TRBD1 (6 bases). The CDR3 extends over 17 amino acids. CDR1 and CDR2 from the germline V gene are SGDLS and YYNGEE. With 3 bases removed from V and 1 base from J, the gap between germline ends came to 19 bases. The chain's CDR3 is CASSATGSGVGNYGYTF. CDR3 DNA sequence: TGTGCCAGCAGCGCCACAGGGAGCGGAGTGGGTAACTATGGCTACACCTTC.

This clonotype was detected ten times or more. The chain links TRBV28 to TRBJ2-3, with D perhaps given as TRBD1 or TRBD2 (5 bases each). This CDR3 spans 15 amino acids. Germline V gene lookup returns CDR1 MDHEN and CDR2 SYDVKM. The V end was cut by 6 bases, the J end by 2 bases, with 15 bases between. In DNA form, the CDR3 reads TGTGCCAGCAGAACCGGGACGGACCTCACAGATACGCAGTATTTT. Protein sequence: CASRTGTDLTDTQYF.

This clonotype was seen at least ten times. The rearrangement uses TRBV28 and TRBJ1-5; 8 nucleotides align to TRBD1. This CDR3 contains 14 residues. Per germline, CDR1 MDHEN and CDR2 SYDVKM. J was trimmed by 4 bases and V by 6 bases; bases with no gene match: 5. The CDR3 is CASRRQGLNQPQHF. CDR3 DNA sequence: TGTGCCAGCAGAAGACAGGGGTTGAATCAGCCCCAGCATTTT.

This clonotype was recorded at least ten times. The chain uses TRBV7-9 and TRBJ1-6; TRBD1 agrees at 7 bases. This CDR3 region has 15 residues. The germline gives CDR1 SEHNR, CDR2 FQNEAQ (reference sequence). Unmatched junction bases numbered 5, after V lost 2 bases and J lost 7 bases. CDR3 protein: CASSLSSGQNSPLHF. The CDR3 DNA follows: TGTGCCAGCAGCTTATCTTCGGGACAGAATTCACCCCTCCACTTT.

This clonotype was recorded at least ten times. V and J are TRBV6-5 and TRBJ2-1; TRBD2 agrees at 7 bases. The CDR3 is 15 amino acids. V trimming: 0 bases; J trimming: 9 bases; junction bases outside the gene matches: 8. The germline V gene has CDR1 MNHEY and CDR2 SVGAGI. CDR3 sequence reads: CASSYSRTRDPEQFF. The CDR3 DNA sequence: TGTGCCAGCAGTTACTCGAGGACTAGGGACCCTGAGCAGTTCTTC.

In this sample, this clonotype turned up many times. V is TRBV5-1 and J is TRBJ2-5, with unresolved D. V was pared by 4 bases and J by 5 bases, with 18 bases between. CDR1 and CDR2 from the germline V gene are SGHRS and YFSETQ. This CDR3 region has 15 residues. The CDR3 loop is CASSQTSTVGETQYF. The CDR3 coding sequence is TGCGCCAGCAGCCAAACAAGTACAGTCGGGGAGACCCAGTACTTC.